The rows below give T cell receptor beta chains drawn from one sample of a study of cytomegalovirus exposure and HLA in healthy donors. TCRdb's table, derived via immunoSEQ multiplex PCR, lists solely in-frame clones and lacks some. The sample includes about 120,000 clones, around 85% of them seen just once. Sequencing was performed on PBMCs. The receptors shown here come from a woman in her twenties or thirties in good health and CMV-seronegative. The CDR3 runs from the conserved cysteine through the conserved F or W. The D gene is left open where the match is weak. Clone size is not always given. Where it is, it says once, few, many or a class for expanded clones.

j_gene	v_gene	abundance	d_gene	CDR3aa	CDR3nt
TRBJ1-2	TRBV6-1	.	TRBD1	CASSQTGGVGYTF	TGTGCCAGCAGCCAGACAGGGGGAGTTGGCTACACCTTC
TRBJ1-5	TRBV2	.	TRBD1	CASGWGQGYNQPQHF	TGTGCCAGTGGCTGGGGACAGGGGTACAATCAGCCCCAGCATTTT
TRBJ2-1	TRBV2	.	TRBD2	CASSVSGAYNEQFF	TGTGCCAGCAGTGTTAGCGGGGCCTACAATGAGCAGTTCTTC
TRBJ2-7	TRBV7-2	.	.	CASSPNSYEQYF	TGTGCCAGCAGCCCAAATTCCTACGAGCAGTACTTC
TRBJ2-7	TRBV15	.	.	CATSRDPGGLEQYF	TGTGCCACCAGCAGAGACCCGGGGGGCCTCGAGCAGTACTTC
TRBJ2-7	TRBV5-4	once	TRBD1	CASSSRQGSSYEQYF	TGTGCCAGCAGCTCCCGACAGGGCAGCTCCTACGAGCAGTACTTC
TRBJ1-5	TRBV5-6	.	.	CASSFGENQPQHF	TGTGCCAGCAGCTTCGGGGAAAATCAGCCCCAGCATTTT
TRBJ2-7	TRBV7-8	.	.	CASSLSRYYEQYF	TGTGCCAGCAGCTTGTCGCGGTACTACGAGCAGTACTTC
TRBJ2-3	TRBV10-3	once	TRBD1	CAIGQGQDTQYF	TGTGCCATCGGACAGGGACAAGATACGCAGTATTTT
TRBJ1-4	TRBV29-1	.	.	CSVGRGTNEKLFF	TGCAGCGTTGGCCGGGGAACTAATGAAAAACTGTTTTTT
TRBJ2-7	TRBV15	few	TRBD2	CATSRDLAGGRYEQYF	TGTGCCACCAGCAGAGATTTGGCGGGGGGGCGGTACGAGCAGTACTTC
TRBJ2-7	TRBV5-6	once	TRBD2	CASSPTSSIYEQYF	TGTGCCAGCAGCCCGACTAGCTCTATCTACGAGCAGTACTTC
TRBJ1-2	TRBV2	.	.	CASSEEGVSQTNYGYTF	TGTGCCAGCAGTGAAGAAGGGGTCTCCCAAACTAACTATGGCTACACCTTC
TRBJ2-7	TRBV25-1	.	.	CASSEYPGGSRHEQYF	TGTGCCAGCAGTGAATATCCAGGGGGGAGTCGGCACGAGCAGTACTTC
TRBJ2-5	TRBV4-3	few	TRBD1	CASSQGTGGSETQYF	TGCGCCAGCAGCCAAGGGACAGGGGGCTCAGAGACCCAGTACTTC
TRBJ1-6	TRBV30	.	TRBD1	CASSSSQGAGGSPLHF	TGTGCCTCCTCGAGTTCCCAGGGGGCAGGGGGATCACCCCTCCACTTT
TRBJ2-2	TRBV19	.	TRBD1	CASSIDRGYTGELFF	TGTGCCAGTAGTATAGACAGGGGGTACACCGGGGAGCTGTTTTTT
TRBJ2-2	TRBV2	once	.	CASSRSGGSGELFF	TGTGCCAGCAGTCGGTCAGGGGGGTCCGGGGAGCTGTTTTTT
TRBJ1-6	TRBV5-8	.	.	CASSPGNSPLHF	TGTGCCAGCAGTCCGGGGAATTCACCCCTCCACTTT
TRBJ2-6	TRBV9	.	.	CASSVERVGANVLTF	TGTGCCAGCAGCGTAGAGAGGGTTGGGGCCAACGTCCTGACTTTC
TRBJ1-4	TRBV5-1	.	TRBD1	CASSTWGDRDNEKLFF	TGCGCCAGCAGCACCTGGGGGGACAGAGATAATGAAAAACTGTTTTTT
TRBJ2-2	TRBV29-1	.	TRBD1	CSVLQGPTGELFF	TGCAGCGTTCTACAGGGGCCCACCGGGGAGCTGTTTTTT
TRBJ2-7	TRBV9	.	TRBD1	CASSPRDRFYEQYF	TGTGCCAGCAGCCCTCGGGACAGATTCTACGAGCAGTACTTC
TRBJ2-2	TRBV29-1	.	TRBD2	CSVGLATGELFF	TGCAGCGTAGGACTAGCGACCGGGGAGCTGTTTTTT
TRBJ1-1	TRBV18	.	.	CASSPNGGRDTEAFF	TGTGCCAGCTCACCGAATGGAGGTCGGGACACTGAAGCTTTCTTT
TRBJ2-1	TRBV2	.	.	CASNRGKYNEQFF	TGTGCCAGCAACCGGGGGAAGTACAATGAGCAGTTCTTC
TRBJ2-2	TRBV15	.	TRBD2	CATRTSGSTGELFF	TGTGCCACGAGGACTAGCGGGTCCACCGGGGAGCTGTTTTTT
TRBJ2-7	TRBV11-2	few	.	CASSSNRGEQYF	TGTGCCAGCAGCTCAAATAGGGGGGAGCAGTACTTC